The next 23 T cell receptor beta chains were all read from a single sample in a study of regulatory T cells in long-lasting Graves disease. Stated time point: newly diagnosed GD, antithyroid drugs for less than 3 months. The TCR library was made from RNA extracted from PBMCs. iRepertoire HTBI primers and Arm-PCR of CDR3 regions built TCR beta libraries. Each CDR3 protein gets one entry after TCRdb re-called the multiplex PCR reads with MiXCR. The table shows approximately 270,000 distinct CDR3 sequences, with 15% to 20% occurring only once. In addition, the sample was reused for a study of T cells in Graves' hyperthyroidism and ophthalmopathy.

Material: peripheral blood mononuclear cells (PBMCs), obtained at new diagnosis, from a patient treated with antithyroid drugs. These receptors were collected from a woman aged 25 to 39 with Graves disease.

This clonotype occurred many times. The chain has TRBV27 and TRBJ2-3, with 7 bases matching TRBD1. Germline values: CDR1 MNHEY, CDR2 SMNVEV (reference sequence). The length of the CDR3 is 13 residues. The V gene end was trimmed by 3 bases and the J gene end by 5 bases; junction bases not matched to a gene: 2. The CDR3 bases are TGTGCCAGCAGTTTCCAGGGGGAAGATACGCAGTATTTT. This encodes CASSFQGEDTQYF.

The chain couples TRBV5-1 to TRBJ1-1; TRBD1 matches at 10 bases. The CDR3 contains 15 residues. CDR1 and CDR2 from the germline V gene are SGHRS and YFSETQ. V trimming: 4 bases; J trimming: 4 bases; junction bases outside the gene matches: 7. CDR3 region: CASSQGDRGGTEAFF. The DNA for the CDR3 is TGCGCCAGCAGCCAGGGGGACAGGGGCGGCACTGAAGCTTTCTTT. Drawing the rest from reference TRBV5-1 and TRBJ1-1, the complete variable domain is KAGVTQTPRYLIKTRGQQVTLSCSPISGHRSVSWYQQTPGQGLQFLFEYFSETQRNKGNFPGRFSGRQFSNSRSEMNVSTLELGDSALYLCASSQGDRGGTEAFFGQGTRLTVV.

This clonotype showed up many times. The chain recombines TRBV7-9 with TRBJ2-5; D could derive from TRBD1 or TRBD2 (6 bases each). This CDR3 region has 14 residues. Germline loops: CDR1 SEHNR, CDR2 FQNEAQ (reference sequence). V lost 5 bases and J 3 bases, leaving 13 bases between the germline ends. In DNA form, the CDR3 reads TGTGCCAGCAGCGGGAGGACAGTTGAAGAGACCCAGTACTTC. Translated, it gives CASSGRTVEETQYF.

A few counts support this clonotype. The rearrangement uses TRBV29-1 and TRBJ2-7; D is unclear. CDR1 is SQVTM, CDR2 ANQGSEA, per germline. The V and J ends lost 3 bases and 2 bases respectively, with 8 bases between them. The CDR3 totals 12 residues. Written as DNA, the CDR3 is TGCAGCGTTGAGTTCGGAACCTACGAGCAGTACTTC. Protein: CSVEFGTYEQYF.

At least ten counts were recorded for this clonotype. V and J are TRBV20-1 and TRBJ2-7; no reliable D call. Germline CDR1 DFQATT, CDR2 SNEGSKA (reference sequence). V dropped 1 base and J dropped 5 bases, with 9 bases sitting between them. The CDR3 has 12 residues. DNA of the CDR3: TGCAGTGCTAGAGTGGGCCCCCACGAGCAGTACTTC. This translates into CSARVGPHEQYF.

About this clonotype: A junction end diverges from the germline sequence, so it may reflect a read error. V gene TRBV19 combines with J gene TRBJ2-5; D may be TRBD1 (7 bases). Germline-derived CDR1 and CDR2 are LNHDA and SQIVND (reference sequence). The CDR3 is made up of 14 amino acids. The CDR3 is CAGSIGGQLETQYF. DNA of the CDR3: TGTGCCGGTAGTATCGGGGGACAGTTGGAGACCCAGTACTTC.

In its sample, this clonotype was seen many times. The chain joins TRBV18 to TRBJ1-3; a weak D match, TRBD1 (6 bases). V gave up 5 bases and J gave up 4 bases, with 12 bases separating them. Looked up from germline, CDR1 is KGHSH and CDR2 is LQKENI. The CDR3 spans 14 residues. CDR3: CASSSRGSGNTIYF. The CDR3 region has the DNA TGTGCCAGCTCATCCAGGGGATCGGGAAACACCATATATTTT.

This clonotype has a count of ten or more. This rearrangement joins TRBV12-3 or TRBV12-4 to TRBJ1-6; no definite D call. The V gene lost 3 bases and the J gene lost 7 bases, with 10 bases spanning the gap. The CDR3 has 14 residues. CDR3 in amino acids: CASSFRARNSPLHF. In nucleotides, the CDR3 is TGTGCCAGCAGTTTTAGGGCGAGGAATTCACCCCTCCACTTT.

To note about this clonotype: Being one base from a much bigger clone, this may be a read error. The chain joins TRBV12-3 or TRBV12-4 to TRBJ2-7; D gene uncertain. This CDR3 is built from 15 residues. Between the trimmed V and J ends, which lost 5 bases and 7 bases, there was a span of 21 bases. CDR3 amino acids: CASSPHISSYNEQYF. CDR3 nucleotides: TGTGCCAGCAGTCCCCACATCAGCTCCTACAATGAGCAGTACTTC.

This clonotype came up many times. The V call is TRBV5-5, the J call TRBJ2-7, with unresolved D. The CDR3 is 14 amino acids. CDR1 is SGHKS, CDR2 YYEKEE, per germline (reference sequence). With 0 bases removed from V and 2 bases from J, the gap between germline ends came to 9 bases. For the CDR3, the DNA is TGTGCCAGCAGCTTGGGGTTCTTAGCCTACGAGCAGTACTTC. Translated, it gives CASSLGFLAYEQYF.

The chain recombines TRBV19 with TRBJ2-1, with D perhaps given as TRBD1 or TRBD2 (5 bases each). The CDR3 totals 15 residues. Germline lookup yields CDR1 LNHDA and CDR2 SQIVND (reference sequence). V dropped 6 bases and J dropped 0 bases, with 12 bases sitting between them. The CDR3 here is CASSRWGSSYNEQFF. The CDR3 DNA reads TGTGCCAGTAGCCGGTGGGGGAGCTCCTACAATGAGCAGTTCTTC.

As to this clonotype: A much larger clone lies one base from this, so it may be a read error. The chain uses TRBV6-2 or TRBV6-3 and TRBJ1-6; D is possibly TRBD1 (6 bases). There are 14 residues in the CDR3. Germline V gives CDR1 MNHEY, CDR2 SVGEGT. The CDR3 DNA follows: TGTGCCAGCAGTCCGGGACAATATAATTCACCCTTCCACTTT. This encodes CASSPGQYNSPFHF.

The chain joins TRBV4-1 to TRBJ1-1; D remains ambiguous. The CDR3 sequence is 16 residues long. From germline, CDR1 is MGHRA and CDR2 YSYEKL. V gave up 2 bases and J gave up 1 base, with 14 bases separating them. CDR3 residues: CASSQLPGRQNTEAFF. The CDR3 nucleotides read TGCGCCAGCAGCCAATTACCGGGCAGACAGAACACTGAAGCTTTCTTT.

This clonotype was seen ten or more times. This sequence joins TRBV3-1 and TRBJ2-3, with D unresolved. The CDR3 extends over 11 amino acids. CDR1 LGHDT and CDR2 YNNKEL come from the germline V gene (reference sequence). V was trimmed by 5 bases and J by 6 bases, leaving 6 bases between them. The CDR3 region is CASSSSDTQYF. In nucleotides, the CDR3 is TGTGCCAGCAGCTCGTCGGATACGCAGTATTTT.

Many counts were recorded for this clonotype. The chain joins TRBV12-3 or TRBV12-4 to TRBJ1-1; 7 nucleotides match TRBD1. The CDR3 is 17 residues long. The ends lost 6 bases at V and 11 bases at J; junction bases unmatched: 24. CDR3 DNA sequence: TGTGCCAGCAGCGGACCCGGGACAGAGCCCGCCAGCTTCGGGGCTTTCTTT. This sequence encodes CASSGPGTEPASFGAFF.

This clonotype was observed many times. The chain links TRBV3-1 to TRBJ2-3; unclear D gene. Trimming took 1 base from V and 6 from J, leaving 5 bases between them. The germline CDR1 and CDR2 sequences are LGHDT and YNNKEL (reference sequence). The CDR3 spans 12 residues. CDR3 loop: CASSQGLDTQYF. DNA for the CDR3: TGTGCCAGCAGCCAAGGTTTGGATACGCAGTATTTT.

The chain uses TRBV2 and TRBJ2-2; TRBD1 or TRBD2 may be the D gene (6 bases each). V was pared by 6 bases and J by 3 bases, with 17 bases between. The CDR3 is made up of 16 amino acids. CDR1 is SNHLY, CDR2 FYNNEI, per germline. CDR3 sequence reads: CASSDGGRVDTGELFF. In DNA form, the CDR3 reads TGTGCCAGCAGCGACGGGGGCAGGGTGGACACCGGGGAGCTGTTTTTT. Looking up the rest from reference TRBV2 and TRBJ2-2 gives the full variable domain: EPEVTQTPSHQVTQMGQEVILRCVPISNHLYFYWYRQILGQKVEFLVSFYNNEISEKSEIFDDQFSVERPDGSNFTLKIRSTKLEDSAMYFCASSDGGRVDTGELFFGEGSRLTVL.

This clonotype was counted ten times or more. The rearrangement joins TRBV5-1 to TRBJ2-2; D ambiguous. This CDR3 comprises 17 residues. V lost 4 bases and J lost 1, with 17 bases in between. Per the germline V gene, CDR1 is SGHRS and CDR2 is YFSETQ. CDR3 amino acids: CASSPDVVRLNTGELFF. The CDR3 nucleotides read TGCGCCAGCAGCCCCGATGTGGTCCGCTTGAACACCGGGGAGCTGTTTTTT.

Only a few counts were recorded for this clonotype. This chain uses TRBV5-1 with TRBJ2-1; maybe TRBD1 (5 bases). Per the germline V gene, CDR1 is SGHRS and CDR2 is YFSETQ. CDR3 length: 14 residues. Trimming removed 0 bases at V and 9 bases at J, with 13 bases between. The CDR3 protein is CASSLVGQGGEQFF. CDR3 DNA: TGCGCCAGCAGCTTGGTAGGTCAGGGTGGTGAGCAGTTCTTC.

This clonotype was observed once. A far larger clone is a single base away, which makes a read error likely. The DNA for the CDR3 is TGTGCCAGCAGCCCCCGAGTAGCCCCTAACTATGGCTACGCCTTC. Its translation: CASSPRVAPNYGYAF. The gene calls are TRBV5-4 and TRBJ1-2; D remains unclear. This CDR3 has 15 amino acids. CDR1 SGHNT and CDR2 YYREEE come from the germline V gene (reference sequence).

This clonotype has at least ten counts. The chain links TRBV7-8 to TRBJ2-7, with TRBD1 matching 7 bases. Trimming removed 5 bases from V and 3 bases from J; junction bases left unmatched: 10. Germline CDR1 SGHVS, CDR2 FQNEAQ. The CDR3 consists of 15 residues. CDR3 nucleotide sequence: TGTGCCAGCAGCAAGACCTCCGGGACAGTCTACGAGCAGTACTTC. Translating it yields CASSKTSGTVYEQYF.

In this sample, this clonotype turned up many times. CDR3 in DNA: TGTGCCAGCAGCCGCGACAGGGAAGAGACCCAGTACTTC. Residues: CASSRDREETQYF. The chain combines TRBV7-2 with TRBJ2-5; the match to TRBD1 covers 7 bases. CDR1 and CDR2 (germline): SGHTA, FQGNSA. V dropped 5 bases and J dropped 3; count of bases not matched to a gene: 3. The CDR3 spans 13 residues.

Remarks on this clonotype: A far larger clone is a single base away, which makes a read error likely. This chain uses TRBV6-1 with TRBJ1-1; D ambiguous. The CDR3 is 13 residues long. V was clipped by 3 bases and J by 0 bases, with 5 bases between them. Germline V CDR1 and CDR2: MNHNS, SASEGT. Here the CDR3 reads CASSESVNTEAFF. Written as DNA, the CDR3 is TGTGCCAGCAGTGAGTCGGTGAACACTGAAGCTTTCTTT.